This TCR beta chain was identified in a study of shared clonotypes between healthy human individuals. Whole-study findings and limits: Larger estimated richness was generally seen in naive subsets than in memory subsets.

Remarks on this clone: The target antigen is unknown. The same CDR3 also results from other DNA sequences found in this sample.

Naive CD8 cells lacked CD45RO, underwent positive selection for CCR7 and left out terminally differentiated effector memory CD45RA+ cells. CDR1 is SEHNR and CDR2 is FQNEAQ in the germline V gene (reference sequence). Trimming removed 1 base from V and 4 bases from J, with 9 bases in between. This CDR3 spans 14 amino acids. Only in-frame clones appear in the TCRdb table, and some are missing; sequencing was by immunoSEQ multiplex PCR. The repertoire has about 2 million clones, roughly 94% of them found once; the top ten carry more than 0.9%. The specimen was naive CD8+ T cells sorted from blood. The TCR was taken from a man in his late teens or twenties in good health. The chain recombines TRBV7-9 with TRBJ2-3; D gene ambiguous. In DNA form, the CDR3 reads TGTGCCAGCAGCTTAGGTGGGTCGGCAGATACGCAGTATTTT. This gives the protein CASSLGGSADTQYF.